Sequencing of this T cell receptor beta chain was carried out in a study of identical twins. The CDR3 consists of 15 residues. J gave up 3 bases and V 4 bases, and 7 bases lay outside the gene matches. CDR1 SGHRS and CDR2 YFSETQ come from the germline V gene. Study findings and constraints: Fewer insertions were carried by abundant cord blood beta clonotypes, but none was seen in memory repertoires. Researchers reported weaker excess twin sharing in beta out-of-frame sequences.

MiXCR, run by TCRdb on the 5' RACE reads, gives a single entry per CDR3 protein. The data hold 500,000 or so distinct CDR3 sequences, with roughly an eighth observed a single time. In regard to this clonotype: Its matching antigen is unknown.

These data are also associated with another study on yellow fever vaccine responses in identical twins.

The clonotype originates from a woman between 18 and 29 years old in good health. The sequenced sample consisted of CD4+ T cells sorted from blood. The chain couples TRBV5-1 to TRBJ2-1, with 7 bases lining up with TRBD2. The CDR3 nucleotides read TGCGCCAGCAGCGTAGAGACTAGCAGCTACAATGAGCAGTTCTTC. It is translated as CASSVETSSYNEQFF.